This is a list of T cell receptor beta chains from one sample in a study of T-cell reconstitution after alpha-beta-depleted transplantation in children. From the PCR reads, TCRdb called clonotypes with MiXCR, one entry per CDR3 protein. This table holds about 870,000 distinct CDR3 sequences, roughly 15% found once. This specimen was PBMCs, mostly from graft donor cells, taken 360 days after TCRalphabeta/CD19-depleted stem cell transplant. The receptors here all came from a male patient between 10 and 17 years old who had a stem cell transplant for acute lymphoblastic leukemia, so the T cells may come from the graft donor. CDR3s include the opening cysteine and the closing phenylalanine or tryptophan. A D gene is named only where the DNA matches it firmly. Clone size is given for some rows only: seen once, a few or many times, or a class if the clone is expanded.

clone_size d_call j_call v_call cdr3_nt cdr3_aa
- TRBD1 TRBJ2-7 TRBV12-3/TRBV12-4 TGTGCCAGCAGGAACCCGGGACAGTTATACGAGCAGTACTTC CASRNPGQLYEQYF
few TRBD2 TRBJ2-1 TRBV7-3 TGTGCCAGCAGCCCCCGTGGACTAGCGGGAGGGCGCGATGAGCAGTTCTTC CASSPRGLAGGRDEQFF
few - TRBJ2-2 TRBV20-1 TGCAGTGCTGTCTCGGGTAGGGGGACCGGGGAGCTGTTTTTT CSAVSGRGTGELFF
many - TRBJ1-2 TRBV5-6 TGTGCCAGCAGTTTAGGGCTCTATGGCTACACCTTC CASSLGLYGYTF
few TRBD2 TRBJ2-7 TRBV5-1 TGCGCCAGCAGCTCAACCTTAGCGGGACGGGTGGTGCACGAGCAGTACTTC CASSSTLAGRVVHEQYF
few TRBD1 TRBJ1-2 TRBV5-1 TGCGCCAGCAGCCGGGACAGGGAGGGCTACACCTTC CASSRDREGYTF
few - TRBJ2-5 TRBV18 TGTGCCAGCTCACCAGGACAGCCGCAGTACTTC CASSPGQPQYF
- - TRBJ1-1 TRBV9 TGTGCCAGCAGCGTTCGACAGGCCAACACTGAAGCTTTCTTT CASSVRQANTEAFF
few - TRBJ2-7 TRBV12-3/TRBV12-4 TGTGCCAGCAGTTCGGGACCACACGAGCAGTACTTC CASSSGPHEQYF
few - TRBJ1-1 TRBV7-3 TGTGCCAGCAGCTTAACGTGGGACGTCGGGAGTACTGAAGCTTTCTTT CASSLTWDVGSTEAFF
- TRBD2 TRBJ2-7 TRBV19 TGTGCCAGTAGTCTGATAGCGGGAGGGCCCAACGAGCAGTACTTC CASSLIAGGPNEQYF
- - TRBJ2-7 TRBV6-5 TGTGCCAGCAGTTATGAGGAAAGAGTACACGAGCAGTACTTC CASSYEERVHEQYF
many - TRBJ2-1 TRBV11-2 TGTGCCAGCAGCTTAGGACCCCTCATCCCATACAATGAGCAGTTCTTC CASSLGPLIPYNEQFF
many - TRBJ2-5 TRBV20-1 TGCAGTGCTAGAGAATACAGCACCCAAGAGACCCAGTACTTC CSAREYSTQETQYF
- - TRBJ1-2 TRBV20-1 TGCAGTGCTAGCCCCAGAGCCTCGAACTATGGCTACACCTTC CSASPRASNYGYTF
many - TRBJ2-3 TRBV3-1 TGTGCCAGCAGCCACCCGACAGGGAGGTTTCCAGATACGCAGTATTTT CASSHPTGRFPDTQYF